The 28 T cell receptor beta chains presented below share a single source sample, sequenced in a study of blood T cell repertoires in COVID-19. TCRdb's table, derived via immunoSEQ multiplex PCR, lists solely in-frame clones and lacks some. Of around 300,000 clones in the sample, around 90% were seen once. The sequenced sample was PBMCs or T cells enriched from blood (not recorded which). The receptors stem from a man aged 25 to 45 who had recovered from COVID-19.

The chain links TRBV19 to TRBJ1-2; 9 positions match TRBD1. Germline loops: CDR1 LNHDA, CDR2 SQIVND (reference sequence). The CDR3 is 15 amino acids. After removal of 5 bases from V and 2 bases from J, the junction contained 6 bases not matched to a gene. As DNA, the CDR3 is TGTGCCAGTAGTCCAACGGACAGGGGCAACTATGGCTACACCTTC. Translated, it gives CASSPTDRGNYGYTF.

This clone was detected a few times. The rearrangement links TRBV11-2 to TRBJ2-2; D unresolved. The ends were cut back, 3 bases at V and 2 bases at J, with 19 bases in the middle. The CDR3 extends over 18 amino acids. Germline values: CDR1 SGHAT, CDR2 FQNNGV. The CDR3 DNA follows: TGTGCCAGCAGCTTGCGACCGACAACCTCCGCCAACACCGGGGAGCTGTTTTTT. It encodes CASSLRPTTSANTGELFF.

This chain connects TRBV4-2 to TRBJ2-3; TRBD2 agrees at 8 bases. There are 15 residues in the CDR3. Trimming took 1 base from V and 3 from J; bases not matched to a gene: 3. CDR1 LGHNA and CDR2 YNFKEQ come from the germline V gene. The DNA of the CDR3 is TGTGCCAGCAGCCAAGGGAGCGGGGGAACAGATACGCAGTATTTT. This sequence encodes CASSQGSGGTDTQYF.

This clone showed up many times. A junction end diverges from the germline sequence, so it may reflect a read error. This sequence joins TRBV6-4 and TRBJ2-1; a weak D match, TRBD1 (5 bases). Germline V gene data show CDR1 as MRHNA and CDR2 as SNTAGT. The CDR3 length is 13 residues. The CDR3: CASSPGSSNEQFF. DNA of the CDR3: TGTGCCAGCAGTCCAGGGTCCTCCAATGAGCAGTTCTTC.

The V call is TRBV2, the J call TRBJ2-3; 7 nucleotides line up with TRBD2. The CDR3 length is 16 residues. Germline V gives CDR1 SNHLY, CDR2 FYNNEI. V lost 6 bases and J lost 0; bases outside the gene matches: 9. The CDR3 loop reads CASRSGGLRSTDTQYF. CDR3 bases: TGTGCCAGCAGGTCGGGGGGACTTAGAAGCACAGATACGCAGTATTTT.

The chain joins TRBV5-1 to TRBJ2-5, with D unresolved. Germline values: CDR1 SGHRS, CDR2 YFSETQ. The CDR3 has 14 amino acids. The V and J ends lost 5 bases and 1 base respectively, with 12 bases between them. The CDR3 DNA follows: TGCGCCAGCAGGTCCCAGTCAGGCCAAGAGACCCAGTACTTC. Translation: CASRSQSGQETQYF.

The CDR3, as DNA: TGTGCCAGCTCACCACCAGGTAGCGGGGGCTACGAGCAGTACTTC. Its translation is CASSPPGSGGYEQYF. This chain links TRBV18 with TRBJ2-7, with 9 bases identical to TRBD2. The CDR3 sequence is 15 residues long. Trimming removed 0 bases from V and 3 bases from J; junction bases left unmatched: 3. Germline V gene data show CDR1 as KGHSH and CDR2 as LQKENI. Full variable domain (missing parts from reference TRBV18 and TRBJ2-7): NAGVMQNPRHLVRRRGQEARLRCSPMKGHSHVYWYRQLPEEGLKFMVYLQKENIIDESGMPKERFSAEFPKEGPSILRIQQVVRGDSAAYFCASSPPGSGGYEQYFGPGTRLTVT.

The chain is built from TRBV3-1 (or the pseudogene TRBV3-2) and TRBJ1-2; no definite D call. CDR1 is LGHDT and CDR2 is YNNKEL in the germline V gene (reference sequence). The CDR3 has 17 residues. The V end lost 3 bases, the J end lost 3 bases, and 20 bases lay between the germline ends. CDR3 loop: CASSHTGSFVSYYGYTF. CDR3 coding DNA: TGTGCCAGCAGCCATACCGGGTCGTTTGTGAGTTACTATGGCTACACCTTC.

This chain connects TRBV20-1 to TRBJ2-5; D remains unclear. With 5 bases removed from V and 2 bases from J, the gap between germline ends came to 3 bases. The CDR3 totals 10 residues. The V gene's germline CDR1 is DFQATT and CDR2 SNEGSKA (reference sequence). CDR3 nucleotides: TGCAGTGCTCAACAAGAGACCCAGTACTTC. Its translation: CSAQQETQYF.

The genes are TRBV2 and TRBJ1-1; 9 bases agree with TRBD1. Per germline, CDR1 SNHLY and CDR2 FYNNEI. V gave up 5 bases and J gave up 1 base; unmatched junction bases: 5. There are 15 residues in the CDR3. This CDR3 is CASSNNRGPNTEAFF. CDR3 nucleotides: TGTGCCAGCAGTAACAACAGGGGGCCGAACACTGAAGCTTTCTTT. Looking up the rest from reference TRBV2 and TRBJ1-1 gives the full variable domain: EPEVTQTPSHQVTQMGQEVILRCVPISNHLYFYWYRQILGQKVEFLVSFYNNEISEKSEIFDDQFSVERPDGSNFTLKIRSTKLEDSAMYFCASSNNRGPNTEAFFGQGTRLTVV.

The chain employs TRBV5-1 and TRBJ1-6; D is undetermined. The V and J ends lost 0 bases and 10 bases respectively, with 14 bases between them. Germline CDR1 is SGHRS and CDR2 is YFSETQ. This CDR3 comprises 15 residues. The CDR3 coding sequence is TGCGCCAGCAGCTTGGGGGGAGATACTTCATCACCCCTCCACTTT. It is translated as CASSLGGDTSSPLHF.

V is TRBV10-3 and J is TRBJ2-5, with 10 positions matching TRBD1. Trimming removed 6 bases from V and 5 bases from J; junction bases left unmatched: 9. CDR3 length: 15 amino acids. Germline lookup yields CDR1 ENHRY and CDR2 SYGVKD. CDR3 DNA sequence: TGTGCCATCAGGAAGACAGGGGGCGGACACGAGACCCAGTACTTC. It encodes CAIRKTGGGHETQYF.

The genes are TRBV9 and TRBJ2-3; tentatively, D is TRBD1 (5 bases). The V and J ends lost 2 bases and 2 bases respectively, with 9 bases between them. Germline CDR1 reads SGDLS; CDR2 reads YYNGEE. The CDR3 has 14 amino acids. Written as DNA, the CDR3 is TGTGCCAGCAGCGTCGACAGCAACACAGATACGCAGTATTTT. This encodes CASSVDSNTDTQYF.

Here the CDR3 reads CASSQERGSNSPLHF. The CDR3 DNA sequence: TGTGCCAGCAGCCAAGAACGGGGGAGCAATTCACCCCTCCACTTT. V is TRBV4-2 and J is TRBJ1-6; D might be TRBD1 (5 bases). The CDR3 extends over 15 amino acids. V shed 0 bases and J shed 7 bases, with 10 bases lying between them. Per germline, CDR1 LGHNA and CDR2 YNFKEQ.

This clone was seen just once. This rearrangement joins TRBV7-8 to TRBJ2-7; weak D call: TRBD2 (6 bases). This CDR3 region has 16 residues. V was pared by 1 base and J by 4 bases, with 17 bases between. In germline, CDR1 is SGHVS, CDR2 FQNEAQ. In nucleotides, the CDR3 is TGTGCCAGCAGCTTAGGACCTCCCGGGGCGGGGTACGAGCAGTACTTC. It is translated as CASSLGPPGAGYEQYF.

The CDR3 DNA reads as TGCAGTGCTAGTTCCAGGGGGAACACTGAAGCTTTCTTT. Protein: CSASSRGNTEAFF. The genes are TRBV20-1 and TRBJ1-1; tentative D call: TRBD1 (6 bases). Germline V gene lookup returns CDR1 DFQATT and CDR2 SNEGSKA (reference sequence). The germline V and J ends were trimmed by 3 bases and 1 base, with 9 bases remaining between them. CDR3 length: 13 amino acids.

The chain recombines TRBV6-1 with TRBJ2-7; TRBD1 matches at 10 bases. The CDR3 is 16 amino acids. Germline values: CDR1 MNHNS, CDR2 SASEGT. V trimming: 0 bases; J trimming: 3 bases; junction bases outside the gene matches: 5. The CDR3 loop is CASSEAMTGGFYEQYF. Here the CDR3 DNA reads TGTGCCAGCAGTGAAGCAATGACAGGGGGCTTCTACGAGCAGTACTTC.

This clone has a single count. This sequence joins TRBV3-1 (or the pseudogene TRBV3-2) and TRBJ2-1, with 9 bases identical to TRBD1. With 0 bases clipped from V and 6 bases from J, the junction kept 12 bases outside the gene matches. The CDR3 covers 18 residues. Germline V gene sequence: CDR1 LGHDT, CDR2 YNNKEL (reference sequence). CDR3 in amino acids: CASSQDLQQGAVGNEQFF. CDR3 sequence (DNA): TGTGCCAGCAGCCAAGATCTCCAACAGGGGGCAGTGGGCAATGAGCAGTTCTTC.

Of note for this clone: Other nucleotide sequences from this sample produce the same CDR3. V gene TRBV10-3 combines with J gene TRBJ1-3; weak D call: TRBD1 (6 bases). V was pared by 3 bases and J by 0 bases, with 9 bases between. CDR1 and CDR2 (germline): ENHRY, SYGVKD. This CDR3 is 15 amino acids long. Here the CDR3 DNA reads TGTGCCATCAGTGATGGGGGCGACTCTGGAAACACCATATATTTT. It translates to CAISDGGDSGNTIYF.

The chain employs TRBV11-2 and TRBJ2-2, with TRBD2 identical over 9 bases. V dropped 0 bases and J dropped 2; count of bases not matched to a gene: 7. CDR1 SGHAT and CDR2 FQNNGV come from the germline V gene. The CDR3 length is 18 residues. Written as DNA, the CDR3 is TGTGCCAGCAGCTTAGATCTCGGGCGGGGGGGAAACACCGGGGAGCTGTTTTTT. Translation gives CASSLDLGRGGNTGELFF. The full variable domain, with the rest looked up from reference TRBV11-2 and TRBJ2-2, is EAGVAQSPRYKIIEKRQSVAFWCNPISGHATLYWYQQILGQGPKLLIQFQNNGVVDDSQLPKDRFSAERLKGVDSTLKIQPAKLEDSAVYLCASSLDLGRGGNTGELFFGEGSRLTVL.

This chain uses TRBV28 with TRBJ2-3, with a tentative D call TRBD2 (5 bases). The germline CDR1 and CDR2 sequences are MDHEN and SYDVKM. Trimming took 4 bases from V and 4 from J, leaving 15 bases between them. The CDR3 covers 15 residues. The CDR3 DNA follows: TGTGCCAGCAGTTCCTTCGGACTCCCCCCAGATACGCAGTATTTT. Its protein is CASSSFGLPPDTQYF. The full variable domain, rest sourced from reference TRBV28 and TRBJ2-3, is DVKVTQSSRYLVKRTGEKVFLECVQDMDHENMFWYRQDPGLGLRLIYFSYDVKMKEKGDIPEGYSVSREKKERFSLILESASTNQTSMYLCASSSFGLPPDTQYFGPGTRLTVL.

This chain joins TRBV20-1 and TRBJ1-6; 11 bases align to TRBD1. Germline V gene sequence: CDR1 DFQATT, CDR2 SNEGSKA (reference sequence). CDR3 length: 14 amino acids. J was trimmed by 9 bases and V by 3 bases; bases with no gene match: 4. This CDR3 is CSASGQGAASPLHF. The DNA for the CDR3 is TGCAGTGCTAGTGGACAGGGGGCGGCTTCACCCCTCCACTTT.

The genes are TRBV28 and TRBJ2-4; 8 bases align to TRBD1. Germline values: CDR1 MDHEN, CDR2 SYDVKM. V was clipped by 6 bases and J by 7 bases; unmatched bases: 14. The CDR3 loop spans 16 amino acids. The DNA for the CDR3 is TGTGCCAGCAGCCGAAGAAGAGGACAGGGTTCGAACATTCAGTACTTC. It translates to CASSRRRGQGSNIQYF.

This sequence joins TRBV4-2 and TRBJ2-7; 9 positions match TRBD1. CDR1 and CDR2 (germline): LGHNA, YNFKEQ. The ends lost 1 base at V and 4 bases at J; junction bases unmatched: 17. This CDR3 contains 19 residues. The CDR3 nucleotides read TGTGCCAGCAGCCAAGCCTCAAGTGCCTCCCGGGACAGGGTTTACGAGCAGTACTTC. It specifies CASSQASSASRDRVYEQYF.

This rearrangement joins TRBV10-3 to TRBJ2-7; D is possibly TRBD1 (6 bases). Trimming removed 6 bases from V and 0 bases from J, with 12 bases in between. Germline loops: CDR1 ENHRY, CDR2 SYGVKD. This CDR3 spans 14 amino acids. The CDR3 protein is CAIRETGLSYEQYF. The CDR3 DNA follows: TGTGCCATCAGGGAGACAGGCCTCTCCTACGAGCAGTACTTC.

V usage is TRBV28 and J usage is TRBJ1-1, with TRBD1 matching 12 bases. The junction had 8 bases not matched to a gene; V was cut back by 3 bases and J by 6 bases. The CDR3 runs to 16 residues. The germline gives CDR1 MDHEN, CDR2 SYDVKM. CDR3 sequence (DNA): TGTGCCAGCAGTTTTCGGGGACAGGGGGCTTGGGCTGAAGCTTTCTTT. This translates into CASSFRGQGAWAEAFF. Full variable domain (rest looked up from reference TRBV28 and TRBJ1-1): DVKVTQSSRYLVKRTGEKVFLECVQDMDHENMFWYRQDPGLGLRLIYFSYDVKMKEKGDIPEGYSVSREKKERFSLILESASTNQTSMYLCASSFRGQGAWAEAFFGQGTRLTVV.

The chain carries TRBV6-5 and TRBJ2-7; possibly TRBD2 for D (5 bases). The CDR3 is 15 residues long. CDR1 is MNHEY, CDR2 SVGAGI, per germline. Trimming took 6 bases from V and 0 from J, leaving 15 bases between them. CDR3 nucleotides: TGTGCCAGCAGCCCCCCCGGGGAGAGCTCCTACGAGCAGTACTTC. This codes for CASSPPGESSYEQYF.

The chain is built from TRBV19 and TRBJ1-1; D unclear. Trimming removed 7 bases from V and 4 bases from J, with 19 bases in between. The CDR3 has 15 residues. Germline V CDR1 and CDR2: LNHDA, SQIVND (reference sequence). The CDR3 region is CASIRIGDLGTEAFF. For the CDR3, the DNA is TGTGCCAGTATTAGAATCGGGGATTTGGGCACTGAAGCTTTCTTT.